The 30 T cell receptor beta chains listed next were all sequenced from one sample in a study of cytomegalovirus exposure and HLA in healthy donors. It was with 60 Vbeta and 13 Jbeta primers that the PCR ran. Here immunoSEQ multiplex PCR was the method, and the copy in TCRdb shows in-frame clones only, minus some. The sample records 75,000 to 100,000 clones, approximately 69% being singletons. The sequenced sample consisted of PBMCs. The receptors originated from a female donor in good health and CMV-seronegative.

The chain is built from TRBV15 and TRBJ2-5, with 9 bases identical to TRBD2. The germline gives CDR1 LNHNV, CDR2 YYDKDF (reference sequence). This CDR3 has 16 amino acids. Trimming cost V 0 bases and J 5 bases; bases outside gene matches: 7. In nucleotides, the CDR3 is TGTGCCACCAGCAGAGAAGCGGGGGGAAGCGGGGAGACCCAGTACTTC. This translates into CATSREAGGSGETQYF.

The chain's CDR3 is CASSLDRVTNVLTF. CDR3 DNA sequence: TGTGCCAGCAGCTTAGACAGGGTTACCAACGTCCTGACTTTC. This chain links TRBV11-2 with TRBJ2-6, with D tentatively TRBD1 (5 bases). The CDR3 runs to 14 residues. V was cut by 0 bases and J by 8 bases, with 8 bases left in between. Germline V lookup: CDR1 SGHAT, CDR2 FQNNGV.

The chain uses TRBV4-3 and TRBJ1-2; TRBD1 matches 12 bases. Trimming took 8 bases from V and 7 from J; bases not matched to a gene: 8. Germline V gene sequence: CDR1 LGHNA, CDR2 YSLEER. This CDR3 spans 14 amino acids. CDR3 amino acids: CASASGQGASGYTF. CDR3 DNA: TGCGCCAGCGCCTCGGGACAGGGGGCGTCTGGCTACACCTTC.

The chain combines TRBV5-1 with TRBJ2-6; TRBD1 is a possible D gene (5 bases). The CDR3 sequence is 15 residues long. V lost 4 bases and J 2 bases, leaving 10 bases between the germline ends. Germline values: CDR1 SGHRS, CDR2 YFSETQ. As DNA, the CDR3 is TGCGCCAGCAGCCCGCCGGACACTGGGGCCAACGTCCTGACTTTC. Translation: CASSPPDTGANVLTF.

V usage is TRBV5-1 and J usage is TRBJ1-1; D perhaps matches TRBD1 (5 bases). V was pared by 7 bases and J by 5 bases, with 15 bases between. The CDR3 length is 13 residues. The germline V gene encodes CDR1 SGHRS and CDR2 YFSETQ. The CDR3 DNA reads TGCGCCAGCTGTAATACGGGGGGGACTGAAGCTTTCTTT. Its translation is CASCNTGGTEAFF.

To note about this clone: A read error may produce the germline difference seen at one junction end. This sequence joins TRBV27 and TRBJ2-1, with 7 bases aligning to TRBD1. CDR3 length: 12 residues. In germline, CDR1 is MNHEY, CDR2 SMNVEV (reference sequence). The chain's CDR3 is CASSLSGTVFLF. The CDR3 coding sequence is TGTGCCAGCAGTTTATCCGGGACAGTTTTCCTCTTC.

The genes are TRBV7-2 and TRBJ2-5, with D tentatively TRBD2 (6 bases). Germline V CDR1 and CDR2: SGHTA, FQGNSA. This CDR3 is 16 amino acids long. V was clipped by 1 base and J by 4 bases, with 16 bases between them. The CDR3 here is CASSLGLFRGGETQYF. The CDR3, as DNA: TGTGCCAGCAGCTTAGGGTTATTTAGGGGAGGAGAGACCCAGTACTTC.

This chain joins TRBV9 and TRBJ2-5, with 12 bases matching TRBD2. The ends lost 3 bases at V and 2 bases at J; junction bases unmatched: 11. Germline V gene data show CDR1 as SGDLS and CDR2 as YYNGEE. There are 18 residues in the CDR3. Written as DNA, the CDR3 is TGTGCCAGCAGCGCGCGGGTGGTGACTAGCGGGGGTCAAGAGACCCAGTACTTC. Its protein product is CASSARVVTSGGQETQYF.

The rearrangement uses TRBV27 and TRBJ2-5; no definite D call. Trimming stripped 4 bases from V and 0 bases from J, with 12 bases between. The CDR3 has 15 amino acids. Germline-derived CDR1 and CDR2 are MNHEY and SMNVEV (reference sequence). CDR3 DNA: TGTGCCAGCAGTTCCCAGGTTGCGAACCAAGAGACCCAGTACTTC. Its protein product is CASSSQVANQETQYF.

V and J are TRBV4-1 and TRBJ2-5; 8 nucleotides agree with TRBD2. Matching the DNA end better, TRBJ2-7 makes the J call doubtful. The length of the CDR3 is 16 residues. Germline V lookup: CDR1 MGHRA, CDR2 YSYEKL. Here the CDR3 reads CASSQDILAVGDEQYF. The CDR3 nucleotides read TGCGCCAGCAGCCAAGATATACTAGCGGTCGGCGACGAGCAGTACTTC.

The rearrangement links TRBV18 to TRBJ1-1; 7 bases fit TRBD1. With V trimmed by 6 bases and J by 5 bases, 6 bases remained unmatched. In germline, CDR1 is KGHSH, CDR2 LQKENI. There are 13 residues in the CDR3. The CDR3 nucleotides read TGTGCCAGCTCCCGACAGGGACGGACTGAAGCTTTCTTT. It is translated as CASSRQGRTEAFF.

The genes are TRBV6-5 and TRBJ2-7, with TRBD1 identical over 9 bases. The V segment lost 4 bases and the J segment 4 bases; nucleotides outside the gene matches: 5. This CDR3 has 14 residues. Germline CDR1 and CDR2: MNHEY and SVGAGI. This CDR3 is CASSLEDRGYEQYF. The CDR3 DNA reads as TGTGCCAGCAGTTTAGAGGACAGGGGATACGAGCAGTACTTC.

The chain couples TRBV13 to TRBJ1-4; 8 bases fit TRBD1. CDR3 length equals 14 residues. V gave up 5 bases and J gave up 7 bases; unmatched junction bases: 6. The germline CDR1 and CDR2 sequences are PRHDT and FYEKMQ (reference sequence). DNA for the CDR3: TGTGCCAGCAGCCTCGGACAGGGAGGTGAAAAACTGTTTTTT. Translated, it gives CASSLGQGGEKLFF.

The chain is built from TRBV19 and TRBJ1-1; TRBD1 is a possible D gene (6 bases). V lost 4 bases to trimming and J lost 2 bases, with 17 bases between them. The length of the CDR3 is 16 residues. CDR1 LNHDA and CDR2 SQIVND come from the germline V gene (reference sequence). CDR3 nucleotide sequence: TGTGCCAGTAGTACTGTTGCTAGGACAGCCAACACTGAAGCTTTCTTT. This codes for CASSTVARTANTEAFF.

This chain joins TRBV7-3 and TRBJ1-1; 10 nucleotides match TRBD1. Looked up from germline, CDR1 is SGHTA and CDR2 is FQGTGA. The CDR3 sequence is 14 residues long. Trimming took 6 bases from V and 4 from J; bases not matched to a gene: 5. The CDR3 sequence is CASSRDRGGTEAFF. The DNA for the CDR3 is TGTGCCAGCAGTCGGGACAGGGGAGGCACTGAAGCTTTCTTT.

This sequence joins TRBV1 and TRBJ2-7; TRBD2 was called by the table and not checked on the DNA. TRBV1 is an annotated pseudogene. This CDR3 is 15 amino acids long. The CDR3 coding sequence is TGCACCAGCAGCCCAGCGGGAGGCCCATCCTACGAGCAGTACTTC. Translated, it gives CTSSPAGGPSYEQYF.

This clone was counted once. The rearrangement uses TRBV2 and TRBJ1-5, with TRBD1 matching over 10 bases. V dropped 8 bases and J dropped 5; count of bases not matched to a gene: 6. Germline CDR1 is SNHLY and CDR2 is FYNNEI. The CDR3 loop spans 14 amino acids. The chain's CDR3 is CASSGQGKYQPQHF. The DNA for the CDR3 is TGTGCCAGCTCGGGACAGGGGAAATATCAGCCCCAGCATTTT.

This chain joins TRBV28 and TRBJ2-7; 8 nucleotides match TRBD2. Trimming at V came to 4 bases and at J to 1 base, leaving 21 bases not matched to a gene. The germline V gene encodes CDR1 MDHEN and CDR2 SYDVKM. This CDR3 has 20 residues. The CDR3 DNA reads TGTGCCAGCAGTTATGATTTAGGGTACAAAACGGGGGGGATTTCCTACGAGCAGTACTTC. Protein product: CASSYDLGYKTGGISYEQYF.

CDR3 sequence (DNA): TGCGCCAGCAGCCAAGTGGCACCTTCCTACAATGAGCAGTTCTTC. Residues: CASSQVAPSYNEQFF. This sequence joins TRBV4-1 and TRBJ2-1; D is unclear. The germline V and J ends were trimmed by 1 base and 1 base, with 8 bases remaining between them. Germline values: CDR1 MGHRA, CDR2 YSYEKL. The CDR3 spans 15 residues.

The V call is TRBV30, the J call TRBJ2-1; D is perhaps TRBD2 (8 bases). The CDR3 is 15 residues long. Between the trimmed V and J ends, which lost 0 bases and 9 bases, there was a span of 18 bases. CDR1 and CDR2 (germline): GTSNPN, SVGIG (reference sequence). This CDR3 is CAWSVNWRGDSEQFF. CDR3 nucleotides: TGTGCCTGGAGTGTGAACTGGCGGGGGGACAGTGAGCAGTTCTTC. The whole variable domain, remainder taken from reference TRBV30 and TRBJ2-1, is SQTIHQWPATLVQPVGSPLSLECTVEGTSNPNLYWYRQAAGRGLQLLFYSVGIGQISSEVPQNLSASRPQDRQFILSSKKLLLSDSGFYLCAWSVNWRGDSEQFFGPGTRLTVL.

V and J are TRBV27 and TRBJ2-1; D might be TRBD1 (5 bases). V shed 2 bases and J shed 3 bases, with 11 bases lying between them. Germline V gives CDR1 MNHEY, CDR2 SMNVEV (reference sequence). The CDR3 is 15 residues long. CDR3 amino acids: CASSLEGESYNEQFF. The CDR3 nucleotides are TGTGCCAGCAGTTTAGAAGGGGAAAGCTACAATGAGCAGTTCTTC.

The V gene is TRBV5-6, the J gene TRBJ1-1, with 7 bases aligning to TRBD1. Germline V gene lookup returns CDR1 SGHDT and CDR2 YYEEEE. The trim removed 5 bases at V and 4 bases at J, leaving 8 bases unmatched. This CDR3 has 14 amino acids. The CDR3 DNA reads TGTGCCAGCAGACCGCAGGGGGGTAGCACTGAAGCTTTCTTT. Residues: CASRPQGGSTEAFF.

The rearrangement uses TRBV18 and TRBJ2-1; no clear D gene. This CDR3 region has 13 residues. V gave up 2 bases and J gave up 4 bases, with 6 bases separating them. Germline V gives CDR1 KGHSH, CDR2 LQKENI. CDR3 region: CASSPDKYNEQFF. The CDR3 DNA follows: TGTGCCAGCTCACCAGACAAGTACAATGAGCAGTTCTTC.

The chain has TRBV7-2 and TRBJ1-3, with D perhaps matching TRBD1 (5 bases). V was clipped by 2 bases and J by 0 bases, with 11 bases between them. The CDR3 spans 16 residues. Germline-derived CDR1 and CDR2 are SGHTA and FQGNSA. The CDR3 sequence: CASSLRGSLSGNTIYF. In nucleotides, the CDR3 is TGTGCCAGCAGCTTACGGGGGTCCCTCTCTGGAAACACCATATATTTT.

The gene calls are TRBV23-1 and TRBJ1-5, with D maybe TRBD1 (5 bases). TRBV23-1 is annotated as an ORF whose role is uncertain. The ends were cut back, 0 bases at V and 2 bases at J, with 5 bases in the middle. CDR3 size: 14 residues. The CDR3 region is CASSQSGGNQPQHF. As DNA, the CDR3 is TGCGCCAGCAGTCAATCAGGGGGCAATCAGCCCCAGCATTTT.

This sequence joins TRBV4-2 and TRBJ2-7; maybe TRBD2 (6 bases). Germline CDR1 and CDR2: LGHNA and YNFKEQ. This CDR3 comprises 15 residues. Trimming took off 4 bases at V and 0 bases at J, with 13 bases between the two ends. The DNA for the CDR3 is TGTGCCAGCAGCCCCAGGGCGCGGGGCTCCTACGAGCAGTACTTC. Amino acid sequence: CASSPRARGSYEQYF.

The chain employs TRBV9 and TRBJ2-2; D may be TRBD1 or TRBD2 (5 bases each). This CDR3 is built from 14 residues. Germline V CDR1 and CDR2: SGDLS, YYNGEE. V lost 4 bases and J 6 bases, leaving 13 bases between the germline ends. In nucleotides, the CDR3 is TGTGCCAGCAGCTTAGAGGGGTGGGCCGGGGAGCTGTTTTTT. As protein: CASSLEGWAGELFF.

This rearrangement joins TRBV27 to TRBJ2-7; 7 bases are shared with TRBD2. The junction had 11 bases not matched to a gene; V was cut back by 3 bases and J by 3 bases. Per the germline V gene, CDR1 is MNHEY and CDR2 is SMNVEV (reference sequence). The CDR3 is made up of 16 amino acids. Here the CDR3 DNA reads TGTGCCAGCAGTTTCTCCGGGAGCGGGGCTATCTACGAGCAGTACTTC. Translated: CASSFSGSGAIYEQYF.

V gene TRBV6-6 combines with J gene TRBJ2-1; TRBD2 agrees at 12 bases. CDR3 length equals 15 residues. Germline V gives CDR1 MNHNY, CDR2 SVGAGI (reference sequence). With V trimmed by 5 bases and J by 10 bases, 9 bases remained unmatched. The CDR3 protein is CASSTPSGGAWEQFF. For the CDR3, the DNA is TGTGCCAGCAGTACTCCTAGCGGGGGGGCCTGGGAGCAGTTCTTC.

This clone was seen a few times. The chain has TRBV5-4 and TRBJ2-7, with TRBD2 matching 9 bases. This CDR3 is 17 amino acids long. With V trimmed by 0 bases and J by 1 base, 8 bases remained unmatched. Germline V gene lookup returns CDR1 SGHNT and CDR2 YYREEE (reference sequence). The CDR3 reads CASSLADSGGASYEQYF. CDR3 in DNA: TGTGCCAGCAGCTTGGCCGATAGCGGGGGTGCATCCTACGAGCAGTACTTC.